This T cell receptor beta chain was identified during a study of T cell responses to AZD1222 COVID-19 vaccine. Study findings and constraints: Close to half of all spike-specific TCRs reportedly target regions of the variants that are unmutated. Donor demographics were predominantly white British with a female majority; clonal diversity may be underestimated. Repertoire samples came only from after the peak T cell response.

The germline V and J ends were trimmed by 1 base and 7 bases, with 16 bases remaining between them. Per the germline V gene, CDR1 is SGHAT and CDR2 is FQNNGV. This CDR3 spans 15 amino acids. Sequencing was performed with immunoSEQ multiplex PCR; in TCRdb, only in-frame clones are kept and a portion is missing. The repertoire consists of 100,000 to 150,000 clones, with approximately 90% occurring once and the leading ten covering 3%. Worth noting for this clone: Its specificity is not known.

The specimen was peripheral blood, collected 28 days after the second AZD1222 dose. The chain links TRBV11-2 to TRBJ1-2, with D uncertain. This receptor was obtained from an adult who received the AZD1222 COVID-19 vaccine. CDR3 residues: CASSLVPLAGVGYTF. In nucleotides, the CDR3 is TGTGCCAGCAGCTTAGTACCCTTAGCGGGCGTTGGCTACACCTTC.